One T cell receptor beta chain is described in this entry. What antigen it recognizes has not been identified. Base qualities were left out, and no much larger clone turns up one base away. V loses 4 bases at its end and J loses 6 bases; junction bases beyond the gene matches: 5. The CDR3 contains 14 residues, cysteine and phenylalanine counted. The only DNA kept is the CDR3, 42 bases in frame from the first base. CDR1 MNHEY and CDR2 SVGAGI are derived from the germline V gene. The sample belongs to a study of OX40 agonist ivuxolimab in advanced cancers. Regarding the research as a whole: Ivuxolimab, which targeted the costimulatory receptor OX40 (CD134), was an agonistic, fully human IgG2 monoclonal antibody. Prior anti-PD-1, anti-PD-L1 or anti-CTLA-4 therapy was permitted, and 35% to 40% of dose-escalation patients had received checkpoint inhibitors. Intravenous ivuxolimab was administered to patients every 2 weeks at six dose levels: 0.01, 0.1, 0.3, 1.5, 3 and 10 mg/kg. Among the 52 dose-escalation patients, roughly 20 had hepatocellular carcinoma, roughly 15 melanoma, 9 renal cell carcinoma and 9 head and neck cancer. The point of sequencing TCRbeta in the periphery was to test whether ivuxolimab changed TCR sequence diversity and drove clonal T-cell expansion. The paper covers the monotherapy dose-escalation part of the phase I ivuxolimab trial, which included N ≈ 50 patients. Partial responses were achieved by three dose-escalation patients, of whom one had hepatocellular carcinoma and two had cutaneous melanoma. In the dose-escalation cohort, 70% to 90% of patients were male, and the mean age was 60 years with a range of roughly 23 to 79.

To sequence the TCRbeta CDR3 region, genomic DNA was isolated from the sorted cells. The immunoSEQ Assay was used for sequencing of TCRbeta CDR3 regions. This immuneACCESS table, as held by TCRdb, lists in-frame sequences with V and J called but not all clones. Of the missing ones, under half trace to an unresolved V gene in checked studies; the others have no known cause. In this sample the table shows 81,000 or so clones, less than 95% of which occur a single time. The leading ten clones occupy 8.4% of the sample. The trial excluded patients who had a history of autoimmune disease or were on systemic immunosuppression. Peripheral blood for TCR sequencing was collected from all dose cohorts at baseline, on cycle 4 day 1, and on cycle 7 day 1. The samples were taken from a phase I, first-in-human, multicenter, open-label dose-escalation trial of ivuxolimab. Adults with locally advanced or metastatic head and neck squamous cell, hepatocellular, melanoma or renal cell carcinoma were enrolled in the trial. CD4+ and CD8+ T cells were sorted separately from peripheral blood before TCR sequencing.

General findings and caveats noted by the study authors: Low levels of normalized T-cell clonal expansion were also seen in some patients who did not respond. At doses of 0.1 to 3.0 mg/kg, clonal expansion of both CD4+ and CD8+ blood T cells was observed from baseline to week 6. In the 0.1-3.0 mg/kg groups, partial responders were among the patients with the lowest normalized peripheral clonal expansion, particularly in CD8+ T cells. After ivuxolimab, CD8+ T cells had more expanded clones than CD4+ T cells on average. The antigen specificity of the clonally expanded peripheral T cells was not determined.

This clonotype was sampled from an adult with an advanced solid tumor such as melanoma, head and neck, liver or kidney cancer. This sequence uses TRBV6-5 and TRBJ2-1, with 8 bases matching TRBD2. Sequenced here: CD4+ or CD8+ T cells sorted from blood, sampled in a trial of the OX40 agonist ivuxolimab. The DNA is as follows: TGTGCCAGCAGTTCTCTCGGGACTAGCAATGAGCAGTTCTTC. Translated, this is CASSSLGTSNEQFF.